This TCR beta chain derives from a study of CD8 T cells in Susac syndrome. TEMRA cells were FACS-enriched, with CD8+ and CD4+ T cells isolated negatively. The V gene lost 6 bases and the J gene lost 7 bases, with 21 bases spanning the gap. This CDR3 region has 15 residues. Germline CDR1 reads MNHEY; CDR2 reads SMNVEV (reference sequence). The RNA input was about 0.45 to 1 ug, and it was reverse transcribed with random hexamers. In TCRdb, the immunoSEQ multiplex PCR reads were re-called with MiXCR into one record per CDR3 protein. The data show just over 150,000 distinct CDR3 sequences, around 96% seen once.

The TCR was taken from a human donor with Susac syndrome. The genes are TRBV27 and TRBJ1-1; no clear D gene. The sample comprised CD4+ T cells from PBMCs. CDR3 coding DNA: TGTGCCAGCAGCACTACCCTCTTCATGAGTAGTGAAGCTTTCTTT. The encoded protein is CASSTTLFMSSEAFF.